Detailed here is one T cell receptor beta chain. The authors reverse transcribed all of the isolated RNA, so sequencing captured expressed TCRB transcripts. The data were produced by immunoSEQ multiplex PCR, yet TCRdb's version contains in-frame clones alone and is incomplete. There are some 500,000 clones in the sample; about an eighth occur only once, and more than 0.045% lies in the top ten. This entry is derived from a study of beta chain features in type 1 diabetes. The receptor's source is a young woman in good health. The sequenced sample consisted of naive CD4+ T cells from blood.

The CDR3 nucleotides read TGTGCCTGGAGCATCAGACAGGGGGCTAGGGAGCAGTACTTC. Protein sequence: CAWSIRQGAREQYF. The chain recombines TRBV30 with TRBJ2-7; TRBD1 agrees at 10 bases. CDR3 length equals 14 residues. Germline CDR1 reads GTSNPN; CDR2 reads SVGIG (reference sequence). The J segment lost 7 bases and the V segment lost 3 bases, leaving 9 bases of the junction unmatched.